Presented here are 5 T cell receptor beta chains from one specimen sequenced in a study of blood T cell repertoires in COVID-19. Measured with immunoSEQ multiplex PCR; TCRdb has only the in-frame clones, and not every one. The sample contains about 480,000 clones, about 88% of which appear only once. Sequencing was performed on peripheral blood. The receptors derive from a young man with COVID-19, enrolled during active disease.

This clone was seen a single time. Germline is not matched at one junction end, which may reflect a read error. The chain links TRBV6-1 to TRBJ2-3; the match to TRBD1 covers 8 bases. CDR1 and CDR2 (germline): MNHNS, SASEGT. The length of the CDR3 is 11 residues. The CDR3 region has the DNA TGTGCCAGCAGTGAAAAGGACAGGGTTCATTTT. It encodes CASSEKDRVHF.

J is TRBJ1-5 and V is TRBV6-5; TRBD1 is a possible D gene (5 bases). Germline V gene data show CDR1 as MNHEY and CDR2 as SVGAGI. CDR3 size: 15 residues. The V end was cut by 4 bases, the J end by 2 bases, with 12 bases between. CDR3 sequence reads: CASSSQVEGNQPQHF. CDR3 in DNA: TGTGCCAGCAGTTCACAGGTCGAAGGCAATCAGCCCCAGCATTTT.

This chain connects TRBV10-3 to TRBJ2-7; tentative D call: TRBD1 (5 bases). Germline values: CDR1 ENHRY, CDR2 SYGVKD. This CDR3 spans 16 amino acids. The V end was cut by 0 bases, the J end by 2 bases, with 14 bases between. The CDR3 region is CAISESKSKGAYEQYF. The CDR3 DNA reads as TGTGCCATCAGTGAGTCGAAGTCCAAAGGGGCCTACGAGCAGTACTTC.

The chain is built from TRBV27 and TRBJ1-2; 9 nucleotides match TRBD1. Germline trimming cut 2 bases from V and 3 bases from J; bases unmatched to any gene: 1. CDR3 length: 14 amino acids. Germline V CDR1 and CDR2: MNHEY, SMNVEV (reference sequence). The CDR3 DNA reads as TGTGCCAGCAGTTTAGACAGGGGGGACTATGGCTACACCTTC. It specifies CASSLDRGDYGYTF.

CDR3 nucleotides: TGCGCCAGCCGCTCCGGGACTAGCGGCAACGAGCAGTACTTC. Its protein is CASRSGTSGNEQYF. This sequence joins TRBV5-1 and TRBJ2-7; 11 positions agree with TRBD2. CDR1 is SGHRS and CDR2 is YFSETQ in the germline V gene. The junction had 8 bases not matched to a gene; V was cut back by 7 bases and J by 5 bases. This CDR3 comprises 14 residues. The entire variable domain, with the rest obtained from reference TRBV5-1 and TRBJ2-7, is as follows: KAGVTQTPRYLIKTRGQQVTLSCSPISGHRSVSWYQQTPGQGLQFLFEYFSETQRNKGNFPGRFSGRQFSNSRSEMNVSTLELGDSALYLCASRSGTSGNEQYFGPGTRLTVT.